This T cell receptor (beta chain) was identified in a study of CD8+ T cells in alopecia areata. The CDR3 sequence is 15 residues long. CDR1 LNHDA and CDR2 SQIVND come from the germline V gene (reference sequence). Trimming removed 0 bases at V and 7 bases at J, with 13 bases between. This clone was found many times. Extracted from the samples, RNA was reverse transcribed into cDNA to serve as the sequencing template. The assay was immunoSEQ multiplex PCR, and TCRdb's table has in-frame clones only and misses some. The profile shows over 150,000 clones, 50% to 60% of them singletons. Treatment here: oral pan-JAK inhibitor, 5-10 mg twice daily.

Source: CD4+ T cells sorted from blood, taken at week 4, from a patient treated with tofacitinib. The chain is built from TRBV19 and TRBJ2-1, with D maybe TRBD1 (5 bases). The receptor comes from a human donor with alopecia areata. DNA of the CDR3: TGTGCCAGTAGTATAGATCACAGGTTTGGAAATGAGCAGTTCTTC. It translates to CASSIDHRFGNEQFF. Combining the CDR3 with reference TRBV19 and TRBJ2-1 gives the whole variable domain DGGITQSPKYLFRKEGQNVTLSCEQNLNHDAMYWYRQDPGQGLRLIYYSQIVNDFQKGDIAEGYSVSREKKESFPLTVTSAQKNPTAFYLCASSIDHRFGNEQFFGPGTRLTVL.